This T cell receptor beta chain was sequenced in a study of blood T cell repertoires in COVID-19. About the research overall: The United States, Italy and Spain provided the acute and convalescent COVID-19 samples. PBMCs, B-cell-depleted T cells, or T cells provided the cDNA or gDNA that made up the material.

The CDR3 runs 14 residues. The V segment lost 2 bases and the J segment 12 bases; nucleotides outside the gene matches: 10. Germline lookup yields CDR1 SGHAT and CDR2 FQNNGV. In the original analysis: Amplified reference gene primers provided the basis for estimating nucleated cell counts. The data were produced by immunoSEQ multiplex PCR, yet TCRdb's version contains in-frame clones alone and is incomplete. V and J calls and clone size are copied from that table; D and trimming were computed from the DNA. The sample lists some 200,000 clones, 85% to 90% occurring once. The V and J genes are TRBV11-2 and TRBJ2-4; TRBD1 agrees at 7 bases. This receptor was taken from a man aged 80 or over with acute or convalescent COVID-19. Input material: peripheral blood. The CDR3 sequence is CASSLSDQGVAQYF. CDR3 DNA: TGTGCCAGCAGCTTATCTGACCAGGGGGTGGCTCAGTACTTC. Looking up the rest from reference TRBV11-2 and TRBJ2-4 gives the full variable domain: EAGVAQSPRYKIIEKRQSVAFWCNPISGHATLYWYQQILGQGPKLLIQFQNNGVVDDSQLPKDRFSAERLKGVDSTLKIQPAKLEDSAVYLCASSLSDQGVAQYFGAGTRLSVL.